A single T cell receptor beta chain is shown here with its context. The sample comes from a study of shared clonotypes between healthy human individuals. Unsorted PBMC DNA went through sequencing on ten immunoSEQ deep assay plates. Using immunoSEQ multiplex PCR, the repertoire was profiled, and TCRdb retains in-frame clones only, with some absent. The table shows about 490,000 clones, with approximately 82% occurring only once. The junction had 3 bases not matched to a gene; V was cut back by 8 bases and J by 6 bases. Germline-derived CDR1 and CDR2 are MNHEY and SVGAGI. The CDR3 length is 12 residues.

This receptor was taken from a woman between 40 and 55 years old in good health. Some clones in this sample may be carry-over from other donors' samples. The chain recombines TRBV6-5 with TRBJ2-2, with 7 positions matching TRBD2. Material: PBMCs. CDR3 in DNA: TGTGCCAGCGGACTAGTTCCCGGGGAGCTGTTTTTT. It codes for CASGLVPGELFF.